One and the same sample provided the 12 T cell receptor beta chains below, sequenced in a study of patients and donors after allogeneic stem cell transplantation. Using its own MiXCR run on the RT-PCR reads, TCRdb lists one record per CDR3 protein. Of around 70,000 distinct CDR3 sequences in the sample, more than 20% were seen once. Sequencing was performed on blood, either unsorted or a sorted T cell fraction (not recorded which). All receptors derive from a human donor who was either an allogeneic HSCT recipient or a stem cell or donor lymphocyte infusion donor (not recorded which). It is not recorded whose cells these are; they may come from a transplant donor.

This chain connects TRBV7-2 to TRBJ2-3; 7 bases are shared with TRBD1. J lost 5 bases, V lost 5 bases, and 19 bases had no gene match. Germline-derived CDR1 and CDR2 are SGHTA and FQGNSA. This CDR3 comprises 18 residues. CDR3 sequence: CASSPQGDPRLVGDTQYF. DNA for the CDR3: TGTGCCAGCAGCCCCCAGGGGGACCCCAGGCTGGTGGGAGATACGCAGTATTTT.

This clonotype was recorded a few times. The V and J genes are TRBV12-3 or TRBV12-4 and TRBJ1-6; no firm D call. The CDR3 consists of 14 residues. The V end lost 7 bases, the J end lost 10 bases, and 17 bases lay between the germline ends. The CDR3 nucleotides read TGTGCCAGCACCTCGGCCATTAGCGGATCACCCCTCCACTTT. It codes for CASTSAISGSPLHF.

This chain joins TRBV20-1 and TRBJ2-7; 7 positions agree with TRBD1. This CDR3 region has 12 residues. Germline trimming cut 3 bases from V and 2 bases from J; bases unmatched to any gene: 1. CDR1 is DFQATT, CDR2 SNEGSKA, per germline (reference sequence). CDR3 in amino acids: CSARGQTYEQYF. Here the CDR3 DNA reads TGCAGTGCTAGGGGACAGACCTACGAGCAGTACTTC.

This clonotype was counted a single time. Its ends do not fully match the called genes, so a read error is possible. V usage is TRBV5-1 and J usage is TRBJ2-1; 13 bases map to TRBD2. CDR1 and CDR2 from the germline V gene are SGHRS and YFSETQ. The CDR3 spans 16 residues. Written as DNA, the CDR3 is TGCGCCAGCAGCTTGGGACTAGCGGGGGGTTACACTGAGCAGTTCTTC. This translates into CASSLGLAGGYTEQFF.

This clonotype has just a few counts. This chain uses TRBV19 with TRBJ1-5; the D gene is possibly TRBD1 (6 bases). Trimming took off 0 bases at V and 5 bases at J, with 11 bases between the two ends. There are 15 residues in the CDR3. CDR1 and CDR2 (germline): LNHDA, SQIVND (reference sequence). CDR3 DNA: TGTGCCAGTAGTATAGATTCGGGGGGCCATCAGCCCCAGCATTTT. Residues: CASSIDSGGHQPQHF.

This chain uses TRBV7-3 with TRBJ1-1; no definite D call. V was trimmed by 4 bases and J by 5 bases, leaving 11 bases between them. This CDR3 region has 13 residues. Germline V gene data show CDR1 as SGHTA and CDR2 as FQGTGA. The CDR3 nucleotides are TGTGCCAGCAGCTCGGTCCCGGGGACTGAAGCTTTCTTT. This encodes CASSSVPGTEAFF.

The chain has TRBV6-5 and TRBJ2-7; possible D gene TRBD2, 6 bases. Germline V gene lookup returns CDR1 MNHEY and CDR2 SVGAGI. The V and J ends lost 2 bases and 3 bases respectively, with 11 bases between them. This CDR3 contains 14 residues. CDR3 residues: CASSYGGTFYEQYF. In DNA, the CDR3 is TGTGCCAGCAGTTACGGCGGGACGTTCTACGAGCAGTACTTC.

CDR3 coding DNA: TGTGCCAGCAGTCCCCTCCGTGTGACAGGAACTAACTATGGCTACACCTTC. Amino acids: CASSPLRVTGTNYGYTF. The rearrangement links TRBV27 to TRBJ1-2; TRBD1 might be the D (6 bases). Per germline, CDR1 MNHEY and CDR2 SMNVEV (reference sequence). Trimming removed 5 bases at V and 0 bases at J, with 19 bases between. This CDR3 is built from 17 residues.

V gene TRBV15 combines with J gene TRBJ1-2; D perhaps matches TRBD1 (6 bases). The CDR3 sequence is 15 residues long. V gave up 6 bases and J gave up 3 bases, with 17 bases separating them. From germline, CDR1 is LNHNV and CDR2 YYDKDF (reference sequence). As DNA, the CDR3 is TGTGCCACCAGTCTATTGTACAGGGACTACTATGGCTACACCTTC. It codes for CATSLLYRDYYGYTF.

V and J are TRBV21-1 and TRBJ2-7; TRBD2, the D gene given by the table, was not confirmed from the DNA. TRBV21-1 is shown as a pseudogene. The CDR3 is 18 amino acids. The CDR3 nucleotides are TGTGCCAGCAGCAAAGCGCTACTAGCGGGGTTTAGCTCCTACGAGCAGTACTTC. Translating gives CASSKALLAGFSSYEQYF.

Of note for this clonotype: Mismatch with germline at one junction end may stem from a read error. The chain combines TRBV16 with TRBJ2-7; D remains ambiguous. Germline V gene data show CDR1 as KGHSY and CDR2 as FQNENV. The CDR3 has 13 amino acids. The CDR3 spells CASTYSQSYGQYF. DNA of the CDR3: TGTGCCAGCACCTACAGCCAGTCCTACGGGCAGTACTTC.

This clonotype was detected only a few times. The chain uses TRBV11-2 and TRBJ1-1; tentative D call: TRBD1 (5 bases). The CDR3 consists of 16 residues. V lost 1 base and J lost 5, with 17 bases in between. Germline lookup yields CDR1 SGHAT and CDR2 FQNNGV. The CDR3 DNA is TGTGCCAGCAGCTTAGGGATACGGGGTAGGGGAACTGAAGCTTTCTTT. The encoded protein is CASSLGIRGRGTEAFF.